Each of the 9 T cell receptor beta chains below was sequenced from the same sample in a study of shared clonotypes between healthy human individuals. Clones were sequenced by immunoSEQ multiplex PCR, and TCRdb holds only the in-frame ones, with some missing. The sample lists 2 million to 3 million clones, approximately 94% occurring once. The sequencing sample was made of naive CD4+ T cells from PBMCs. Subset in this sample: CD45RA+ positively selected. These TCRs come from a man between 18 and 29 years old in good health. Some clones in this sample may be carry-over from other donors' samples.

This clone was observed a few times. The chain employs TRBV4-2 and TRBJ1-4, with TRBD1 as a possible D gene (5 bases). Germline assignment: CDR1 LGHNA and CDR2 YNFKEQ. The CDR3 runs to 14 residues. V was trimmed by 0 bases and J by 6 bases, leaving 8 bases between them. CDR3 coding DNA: TGTGCCAGCAGCCAAGATGGCAGGGATGAAAAACTGTTTTTT. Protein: CASSQDGRDEKLFF.

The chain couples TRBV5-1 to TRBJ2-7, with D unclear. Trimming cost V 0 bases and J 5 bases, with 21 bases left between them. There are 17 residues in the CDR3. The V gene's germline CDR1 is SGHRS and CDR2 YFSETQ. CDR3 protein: CASSLAGNSGGLHEQYF. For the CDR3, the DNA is TGCGCCAGCAGCTTGGCCGGTAATTCGGGTGGGCTCCACGAGCAGTACTTC.

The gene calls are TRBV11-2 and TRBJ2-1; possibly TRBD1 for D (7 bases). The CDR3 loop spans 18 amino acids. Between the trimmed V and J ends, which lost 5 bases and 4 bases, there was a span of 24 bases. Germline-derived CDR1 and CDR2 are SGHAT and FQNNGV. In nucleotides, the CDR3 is TGTGCCAGCAGCGCTAGGGGGCTTGGGGCGGGATTGTACAATGAGCAGTTCTTC. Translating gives CASSARGLGAGLYNEQFF.

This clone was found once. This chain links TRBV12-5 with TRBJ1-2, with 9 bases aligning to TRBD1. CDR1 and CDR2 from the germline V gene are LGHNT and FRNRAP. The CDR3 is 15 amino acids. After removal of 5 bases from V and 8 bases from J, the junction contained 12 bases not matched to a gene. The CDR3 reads CASGPSGQGLSGYTF. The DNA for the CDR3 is TGTGCTAGTGGTCCATCGGGACAGGGTCTAAGCGGCTACACCTTC.

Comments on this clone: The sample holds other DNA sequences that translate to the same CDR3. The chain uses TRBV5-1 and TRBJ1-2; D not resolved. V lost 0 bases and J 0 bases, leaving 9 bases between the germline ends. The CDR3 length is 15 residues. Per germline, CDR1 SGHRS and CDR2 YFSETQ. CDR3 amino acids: CASSLGDNTNYGYTF. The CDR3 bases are TGCGCCAGCAGCTTGGGCGACAACACTAACTATGGCTACACCTTC.

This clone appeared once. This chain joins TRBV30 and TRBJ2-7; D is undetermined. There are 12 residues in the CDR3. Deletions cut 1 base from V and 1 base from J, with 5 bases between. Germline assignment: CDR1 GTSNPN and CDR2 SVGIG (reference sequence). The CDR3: CAWSGISYEQYF. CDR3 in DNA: TGTGCCTGGAGTGGGATTTCCTACGAGCAGTACTTC.

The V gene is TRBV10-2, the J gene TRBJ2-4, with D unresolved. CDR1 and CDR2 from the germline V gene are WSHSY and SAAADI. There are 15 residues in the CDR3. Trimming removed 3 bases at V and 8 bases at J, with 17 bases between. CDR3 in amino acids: CASSESRPVRDIQYF. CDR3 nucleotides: TGCGCCAGCAGTGAAAGCAGGCCAGTACGAGACATTCAGTACTTC.

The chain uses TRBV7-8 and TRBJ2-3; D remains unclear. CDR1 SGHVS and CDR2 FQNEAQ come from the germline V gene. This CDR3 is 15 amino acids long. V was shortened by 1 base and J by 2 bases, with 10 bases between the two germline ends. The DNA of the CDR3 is TGTGCCAGCAGCTTAGTTGGCAGCTACACAGATACGCAGTATTTT. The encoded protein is CASSLVGSYTDTQYF.

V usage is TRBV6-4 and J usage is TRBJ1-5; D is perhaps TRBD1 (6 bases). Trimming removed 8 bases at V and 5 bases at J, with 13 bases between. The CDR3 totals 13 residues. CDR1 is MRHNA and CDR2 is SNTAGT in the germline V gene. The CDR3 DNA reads TGTGCCAGCGGCCGCGGGGGCGATCAGCCCCAGCATTTT. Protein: CASGRGGDQPQHF.